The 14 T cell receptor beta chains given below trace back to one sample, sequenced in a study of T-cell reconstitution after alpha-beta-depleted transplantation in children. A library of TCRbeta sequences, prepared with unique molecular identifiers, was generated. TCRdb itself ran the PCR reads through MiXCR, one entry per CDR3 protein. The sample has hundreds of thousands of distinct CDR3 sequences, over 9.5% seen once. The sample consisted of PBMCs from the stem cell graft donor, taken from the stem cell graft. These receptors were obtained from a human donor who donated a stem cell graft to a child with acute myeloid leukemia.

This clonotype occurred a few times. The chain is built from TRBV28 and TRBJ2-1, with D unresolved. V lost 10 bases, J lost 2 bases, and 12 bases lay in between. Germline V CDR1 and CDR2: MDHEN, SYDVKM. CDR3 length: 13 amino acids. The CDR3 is CATRPIAYNEQFF. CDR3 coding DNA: TGTGCCACCAGACCGATAGCCTACAATGAGCAGTTCTTC.

Here the CDR3 reads CSVGYSVGDEKLFF. The CDR3 bases are TGCAGCGTTGGATACTCGGTGGGTGATGAAAAACTGTTTTTT. This chain uses TRBV29-1 with TRBJ1-4, with D unresolved. Germline V gives CDR1 SQVTM, CDR2 ANQGSEA. The CDR3 extends over 14 amino acids. Trimming removed 4 bases from V and 6 bases from J, with 15 bases in between.

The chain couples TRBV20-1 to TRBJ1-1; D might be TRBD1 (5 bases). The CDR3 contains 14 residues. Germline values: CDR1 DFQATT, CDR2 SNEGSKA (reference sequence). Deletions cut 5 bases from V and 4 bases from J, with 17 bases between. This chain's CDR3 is CSAGQHPGATEAFF. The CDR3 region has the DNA TGCAGTGCTGGACAACACCCGGGAGCCACTGAAGCTTTCTTT.

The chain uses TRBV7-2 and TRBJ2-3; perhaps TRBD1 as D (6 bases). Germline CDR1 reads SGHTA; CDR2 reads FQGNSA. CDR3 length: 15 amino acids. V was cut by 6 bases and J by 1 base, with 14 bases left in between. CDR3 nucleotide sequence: TGTGCCAGCAGGGTAGGGGGAAGCCGCACAGATACGCAGTATTTT. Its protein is CASRVGGSRTDTQYF.

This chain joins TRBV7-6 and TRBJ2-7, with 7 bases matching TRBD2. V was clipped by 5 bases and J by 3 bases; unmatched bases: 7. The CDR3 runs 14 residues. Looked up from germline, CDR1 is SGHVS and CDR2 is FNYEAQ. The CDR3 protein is CASSLSGESYEQYF. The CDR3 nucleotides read TGTGCCAGCAGCCTCAGCGGGGAGAGCTACGAGCAGTACTTC.

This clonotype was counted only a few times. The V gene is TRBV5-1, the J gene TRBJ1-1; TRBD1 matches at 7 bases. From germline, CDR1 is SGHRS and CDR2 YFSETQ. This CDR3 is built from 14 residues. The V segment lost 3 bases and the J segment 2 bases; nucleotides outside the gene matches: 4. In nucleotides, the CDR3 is TGCGCCAGCAGCTCGACAGGGATCAACACTGAAGCTTTCTTT. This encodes CASSSTGINTEAFF. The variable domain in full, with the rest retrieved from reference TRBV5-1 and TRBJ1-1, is KAGVTQTPRYLIKTRGQQVTLSCSPISGHRSVSWYQQTPGQGLQFLFEYFSETQRNKGNFPGRFSGRQFSNSRSEMNVSTLELGDSALYLCASSSTGINTEAFFGQGTRLTVV.

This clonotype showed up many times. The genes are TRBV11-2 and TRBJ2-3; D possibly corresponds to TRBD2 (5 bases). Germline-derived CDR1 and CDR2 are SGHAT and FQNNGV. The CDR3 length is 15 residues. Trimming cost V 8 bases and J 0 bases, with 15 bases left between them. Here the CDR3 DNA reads TGTGCCAGCGGGTTGGGAGTGGTAAGCACAGATACGCAGTATTTT. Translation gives CASGLGVVSTDTQYF.

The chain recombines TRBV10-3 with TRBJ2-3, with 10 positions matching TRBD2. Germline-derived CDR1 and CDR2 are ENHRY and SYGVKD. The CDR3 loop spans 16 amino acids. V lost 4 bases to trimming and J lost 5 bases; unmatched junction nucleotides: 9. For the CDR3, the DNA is TGTGCCATCAGTGCCCCAGCGGGAGGGGGGGGAGATACGCAGTATTTT. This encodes CAISAPAGGGGDTQYF.

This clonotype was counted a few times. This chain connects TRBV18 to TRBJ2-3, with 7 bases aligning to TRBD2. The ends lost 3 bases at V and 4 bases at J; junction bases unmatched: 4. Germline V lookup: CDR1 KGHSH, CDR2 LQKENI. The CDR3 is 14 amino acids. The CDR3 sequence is CASSPGTIADTQYF. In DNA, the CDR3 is TGTGCCAGCTCACCCGGGACTATCGCAGATACGCAGTATTTT.

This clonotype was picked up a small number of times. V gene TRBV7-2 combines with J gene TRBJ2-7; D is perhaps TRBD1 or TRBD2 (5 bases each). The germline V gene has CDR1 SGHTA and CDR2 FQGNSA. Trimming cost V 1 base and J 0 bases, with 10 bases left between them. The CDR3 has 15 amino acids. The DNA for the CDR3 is TGTGCCAGCAGCTTAGGAAGGGGACCCTCCTACGAGCAGTACTTC. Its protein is CASSLGRGPSYEQYF.

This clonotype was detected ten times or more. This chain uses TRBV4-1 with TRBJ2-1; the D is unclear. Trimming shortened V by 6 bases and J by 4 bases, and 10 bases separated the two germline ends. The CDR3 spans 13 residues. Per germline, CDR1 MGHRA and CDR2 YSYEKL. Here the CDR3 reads CASRPDLYNEQFF. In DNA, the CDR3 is TGCGCCAGCAGGCCTGACTTGTACAATGAGCAGTTCTTC.

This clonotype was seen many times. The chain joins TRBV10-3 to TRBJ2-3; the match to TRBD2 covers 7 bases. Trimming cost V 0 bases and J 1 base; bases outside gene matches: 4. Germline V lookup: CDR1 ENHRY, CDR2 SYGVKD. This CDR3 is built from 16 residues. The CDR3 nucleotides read TGTGCCATCAGTGAGTCAGGGGCGGGAGGCACAGATACGCAGTATTTT. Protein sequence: CAISESGAGGTDTQYF.

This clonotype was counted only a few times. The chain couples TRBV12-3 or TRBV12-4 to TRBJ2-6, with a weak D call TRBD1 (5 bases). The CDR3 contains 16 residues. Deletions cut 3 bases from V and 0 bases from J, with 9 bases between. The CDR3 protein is CASSLGPRSGANVLTF. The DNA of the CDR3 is TGTGCCAGCAGTTTGGGGCCGCGCTCTGGGGCCAACGTCCTGACTTTC.

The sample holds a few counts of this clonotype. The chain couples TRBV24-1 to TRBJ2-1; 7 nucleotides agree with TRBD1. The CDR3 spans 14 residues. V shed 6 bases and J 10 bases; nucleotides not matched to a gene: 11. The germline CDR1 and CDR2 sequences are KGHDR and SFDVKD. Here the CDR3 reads CATSRDSTPGEQFF. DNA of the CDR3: TGTGCCACCAGTCGGGACAGCACCCCAGGGGAGCAGTTCTTC.